This T cell receptor beta chain was observed in a study of T cells of healthy individuals. This clonotype was observed a few times. V was trimmed by 1 base and J by 3 bases, leaving 9 bases between them. Germline CDR1 and CDR2: MGHDK and SYGVNS. The CDR3 covers 14 residues. TCRdb itself ran the 5' RACE reads through MiXCR, one entry per CDR3 protein. The table shows 75,000 to 95,000 distinct CDR3 sequences, with roughly 5.1% occurring only once. The receptor's source is a female donor in good health. V and J are TRBV25-1 and TRBJ1-1; D not resolved. The CDR3 coding sequence is TGTGCCAGCAGTGAATGGGGTAGGGACACTGAAGCTTTCTTT. Protein sequence: CASSEWGRDTEAFF.